Listed below are T cell receptor beta chains from one sample, sequenced in a study of blood T cell repertoires in COVID-19. Measured with immunoSEQ multiplex PCR; TCRdb has only the in-frame clones, and not every one. The repertoire holds about 270,000 clones, with around 86% as singletons. The specimen sequenced was PBMCs or T cells enriched from blood (not recorded which). All receptors derive from a man between 18 and 35 years old who had recovered from COVID-19. Each CDR3 is given with its conserved first and last residue. A D gene is named only where the DNA matches it firmly. Rows give clone size only sometimes, using once, few, many, or a class for an expanded clone.

d_call j_call clone_size v_call cdr3_nt cdr3_aa
- TRBJ2-2 - TRBV25-1 TGTGCCAGCAGTAACCCGCCGGGTTTACCGAACACCGGGGAGCTGTTTTTT CASSNPPGLPNTGELFF
- TRBJ1-3 few TRBV10-1 TGCGCCAGCAGTGAAAGACAGGAAGCCGCTGGAAACACCATATATTTT CASSERQEAAGNTIYF
TRBD2 TRBJ2-2 - TRBV5-1 TGCGCCAGCAGCTTGCTAGCGGGAGATAACACCGGGGAGCTGTTTTTT CASSLLAGDNTGELFF
TRBD1 TRBJ2-2 - TRBV4-2 TGTGCCAGCAGCCAGGGACAGGGGGCCGGGGAGCTGTTTTTT CASSQGQGAGELFF
- TRBJ2-3 once TRBV13 TGTGCCAGCAGCTTAGTAACAGATACGCAGTATTTT CASSLVTDTQYF
- TRBJ1-5 - TRBV16 TGTGCCAGCAGCCGCTTACGTGAGCAGCCCCAGCATTTT CASSRLREQPQHF
TRBD1 TRBJ1-5 - TRBV30 TGTGCCTGGAGTGTACAGGGGAGTAGCAATCAGCCCCAGCATTTT CAWSVQGSSNQPQHF
TRBD1 TRBJ1-2 - TRBV10-3 TGTGCCATCAGTGAGTCGCAACAGGGGGCCTATGGCTACACCTTC CAISESQQGAYGYTF
- TRBJ2-2 few TRBV12-5 TGTGCTAGTGGTTCGCCCAATAGCGCTGGCACCGGGGAGCTGTTTTTT CASGSPNSAGTGELFF
- TRBJ1-4 - TRBV15 TGTGCCACCAGCAGAGATCCGGGGTTGGTCGAAAAACTGTTTTTT CATSRDPGLVEKLFF
TRBD2 TRBJ2-3 - TRBV5-1 TGCGCCAGCAGCTTGGTAGCGGGGGGGCAGGATACGCAGTATTTT CASSLVAGGQDTQYF
- TRBJ1-6 once TRBV28 TGTGCCAGCAGCCAAAGGACAGCCCACGGGAGGTATAATTCACCCCTCCACTTT CASSQRTAHGRYNSPLHF
- TRBJ1-2 - TRBV6-5 TGTGCCAGCAGTTACTCTGGCAGGAGGTTGAACTACACCTTC CASSYSGRRLNYTF
TRBD1 TRBJ1-1 once TRBV19 TGTGCCAGTAGTGTAATACAGGGGGCGGCTGAAGCTTTCTTT CASSVIQGAAEAFF
TRBD2 TRBJ2-5 - TRBV3-1/TRBV3-2 TGTGCCAGCAGCCAGGTTGCCAGCGGGAGGATCACGGAGACCCAGTACTTC CASSQVASGRITETQYF
TRBD1 TRBJ1-1 - TRBV7-6 TGTGCCAGCAGCCCATTTCGGACAGGGGGAGGCACTGAAGCTTTCTTT CASSPFRTGGGTEAFF
TRBD1 TRBJ2-7 - TRBV6-5 TGTGCCAGCATCCCGGGACAGAACTACGAGCAGTACTTC CASIPGQNYEQYF
- TRBJ2-1 - TRBV29-1 TGCAGCGGAGGACGGGAGAGCTCCTACAATGAGCAGTTCTTC CSGGRESSYNEQFF
TRBD1 TRBJ2-2 once TRBV10-3 TGTGCCGCACAGGGGTCCCCCAAGACCGGGGAGCTGTTTTTT CAAQGSPKTGELFF
- TRBJ1-4 - TRBV7-9 TGTGCCAGCAGCGTAGGGGGGGCAACTAATGAAAAACTGTTTTTT CASSVGGATNEKLFF
- TRBJ2-3 - TRBV5-1 TGCGCCAGCAAAAGCGGGTCCTCTAGCACAGATACGCAGTATTTT CASKSGSSSTDTQYF
TRBD1 TRBJ1-3 once TRBV18 TGTGCCAGCTCACCACAGGGGGCGACTGGAAACACCATATATTTT CASSPQGATGNTIYF
- TRBJ2-7 once TRBV10-3 TGTGCCATCAGTGATGGCAGGGACTACGAGCAGTACTTC CAISDGRDYEQYF
TRBD1 TRBJ1-6 - TRBV5-1 TGCGCCAGCAGCCTGGTTGGACAGGGCTATAATTCACCCCTCCACTTT CASSLVGQGYNSPLHF
TRBD2 TRBJ2-7 - TRBV28 TGTGCCAGCAGTTCAGCGGGAGTGGAGGGGCAGTACTTC CASSSAGVEGQYF
- TRBJ2-7 - TRBV28 TGTGCCAGCAGTTCCCCCGTGAAGCTAAACGAGCAGTACTTC CASSSPVKLNEQYF